This T cell receptor beta chain was captured by sequencing in a study of early T cells in non-severe SARS-CoV-2 infection (dated by TCRdb to about 2021). Regarding the complete study: Because TCR sequencing was done on bulk RNA from unsorted whole blood, the alpha and beta chains could not be paired. General conclusions and limits of the study: VDJdb matching was skewed toward anti-spike CD8 responses and likely underestimated virus-specific expansions, missing private and CD4 specificities.

At least ten counts were recorded for this clonotype. Its recognized antigen is unknown. No much larger clone is present one base from it, and per-base qualities are unavailable. The study was a case-control design nested within a healthcare worker cohort in London, UK, with weekly nasopharyngeal swab PCR tests and blood sampling. Healthcare workers were recruited during the week of the UK lockdown, between 23 and 31 March 2020, and followed weekly for up to 16 weeks. Library preparation employed 5' RACE. TCRdb records NextSeq 500 as the sequencer. In the TCR library protocol, unique molecular identifiers were attached to individual cDNA molecules to correct for PCR bias and sequencing error. Both TCR alpha and beta chains were sequenced, and tight co-correlation was observed between alpha and beta sequence abundances in each sample. The original pipeline was this. Decombinator V4 was used to annotate the V gene, J gene and CDR3 of the TCR sequences. Expanded TCRs were defined as changing significantly between any two time points under a Poisson model with p below 0.0001. TCR abundances were normalised to the total number of TCRs sequenced in each sample and reported as counts per million. TRAV1-2 paired with TRAJ12, TRAJ20 or TRAJ33 defined MAIT TCRs, while TRAV10 paired with TRAJ18 defined iNKT TCRs. VDJdb, accessed 1 November 2021, was searched for CMV, EBV and SARS-CoV-2 annotated TCRs, excluding TCRs annotated for multiple antigens. Using fastp trimming at Q25 and MiXCR clonotype assembly, TCRdb reanalyzed the public sequencing data and kept in-frame beta chains. For every CDR3 protein sequence, its rows merge into one entry that carries the most common genes and DNA. It is TCRdb's table, rather than the study itself, that gives the V and J calls and clone size. Across this sample there are roughly 71,000 distinct CDR3 sequences, with roughly an eighth seen only once. Roughly 5.2% of the sample is held by the ten biggest clonotypes.

The CDR3 starts with the cysteine, ends with the phenylalanine, and has 18 residues. The read is trimmed to its CDR3 DNA, 54 bases read in frame from base 1. The germline V gene (reference sequence) gives CDR1 as DFQATT and CDR2 as SNEGSKA. Relative to germline, V is 4 bases shorter and J is 1 base shorter, with 25 bases between their ends. The sequence links TRBV20-1 to TRBJ2-5; the D gene is possibly TRBD1 or TRBD2, with 5 bases matching each. This TCR came from an adult who was a healthcare worker with PCR-confirmed SARS-CoV-2 infection or an uninfected control (not recorded which). The material sequenced was whole blood. The sequence in DNA is TGCAGTGCTACCCGGGCCCAACTAGTTTTAGGGGCCCAAGAGACCCAGTACTTC. This codes for CSATRAQLVLGAQETQYF.